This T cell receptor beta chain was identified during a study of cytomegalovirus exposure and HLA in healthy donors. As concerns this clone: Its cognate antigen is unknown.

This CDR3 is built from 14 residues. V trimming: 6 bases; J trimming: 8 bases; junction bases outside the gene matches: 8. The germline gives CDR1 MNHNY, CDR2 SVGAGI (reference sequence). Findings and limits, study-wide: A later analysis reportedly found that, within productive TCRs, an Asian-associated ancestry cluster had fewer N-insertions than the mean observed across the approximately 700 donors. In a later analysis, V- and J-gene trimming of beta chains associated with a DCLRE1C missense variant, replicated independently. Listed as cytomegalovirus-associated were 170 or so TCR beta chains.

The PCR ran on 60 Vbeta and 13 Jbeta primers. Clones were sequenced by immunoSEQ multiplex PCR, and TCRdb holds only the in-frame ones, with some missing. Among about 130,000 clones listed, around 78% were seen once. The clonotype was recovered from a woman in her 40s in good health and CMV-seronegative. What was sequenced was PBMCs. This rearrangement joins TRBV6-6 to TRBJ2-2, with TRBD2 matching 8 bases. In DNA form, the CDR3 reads TGTGCCAGCAGGGGCGGGGGGCGCATAGGGGAGCTGTTTTTT. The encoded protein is CASRGGGRIGELFF.